These 9 T cell receptor beta chains originate from one sample sequenced in a study of cytomegalovirus exposure and HLA in healthy donors. A multiplex PCR was run with 60 Vbeta primers and 13 Jbeta primers. Repertoires were generated with immunoSEQ multiplex PCR, while TCRdb's copy carries only in-frame clones and drops some. The sample lists 150,000 to 200,000 clones; approximately 80% were seen once. The sample taken for sequencing was PBMCs. The receptor set was obtained from a middle-aged woman in good health and CMV-seropositive.

The table lists this clone with a few counts. V and J are TRBV21-1 and TRBJ2-7; the table gives TRBD1 as D, unverified against the DNA. TRBV21-1 is described as a pseudogene. The CDR3 totals 16 residues. CDR3 nucleotides: TGTGCCAGCAGCCCCTCCAGACGGACAGGGGTGTGCGAGCAGTACTTC. Translated, it gives CASSPSRRTGVCEQYF.

J is TRBJ1-1 and V is TRBV2; D not certain. Trimming pared 7 bases from V and 1 base from J, leaving 10 bases between. The CDR3 sequence is 13 residues long. Per germline, CDR1 SNHLY and CDR2 FYNNEI. Here the CDR3 DNA reads TGTGCCAGCAACCCCGAGAAGAACACTGAAGCTTTCTTT. Protein product: CASNPEKNTEAFF.

CDR3 nucleotides: TGCGCCAGCAGCTTGGGTGGCCCGGGGGGGAATCAGCCCCAGCATTTT. Translating it yields CASSLGGPGGNQPQHF. This rearrangement joins TRBV5-1 to TRBJ1-5; D is possibly TRBD1 (5 bases). CDR1 and CDR2 (germline): SGHRS, YFSETQ. The CDR3 is 16 amino acids. Trimming stripped 0 bases from V and 4 bases from J, with 14 bases between.

Here the CDR3 reads CASSQRGQGSTDTQYF. CDR3 DNA sequence: TGCGCCAGCAGCCAGCGTGGGCAGGGGAGCACAGATACGCAGTATTTT. This sequence joins TRBV4-1 and TRBJ2-3; weak D call: TRBD1 (6 bases). There are 16 residues in the CDR3. V lost 3 bases to trimming and J lost 0 bases, with 13 bases between them. Germline V gene data show CDR1 as MGHRA and CDR2 as YSYEKL.

This clone has only one observation. The V gene is TRBV11-2, the J gene TRBJ2-5; D perhaps matches TRBD2 (7 bases). V lost 3 bases, J lost 7 bases, and 15 bases lay in between. CDR3 size: 14 residues. In germline, CDR1 is SGHAT, CDR2 FQNNGV. The CDR3 region has the DNA TGTGCCAGCAGCTTTGGACTAGGGGGGGGGACCCAGTACTTC. This translates into CASSFGLGGGTQYF.

The CDR3, as DNA: TGCGCCAGCAGCCAAGATGGTGGTAGGGGTGGCTACACCTTC. It specifies CASSQDGGRGGYTF. V gene TRBV4-1 combines with J gene TRBJ1-2, with a tentative D call TRBD1 (5 bases). The CDR3 runs 14 residues. Germline lookup yields CDR1 MGHRA and CDR2 YSYEKL. Deletions cut 0 bases from V and 7 bases from J, with 12 bases between.

The chain couples TRBV18 to TRBJ1-5; D possibly corresponds to TRBD1 (6 bases). Per germline, CDR1 KGHSH and CDR2 LQKENI. Between the trimmed V and J ends, which lost 2 bases and 11 bases, there was a span of 19 bases. The CDR3 is 15 amino acids. CDR3 in DNA: TGTGCCAGCTCACCAAACCCAGGGGCCTTAAGTTCCCAGCATTTT. Amino acid sequence: CASSPNPGALSSQHF.

This clone appeared a few times. The chain has TRBV6-5 and TRBJ2-2; D call uncertain. V lost 2 bases, J lost 6 bases, and 7 bases lay in between. Germline V gene data show CDR1 as MNHEY and CDR2 as SVGAGI. The CDR3 totals 13 residues. The CDR3 bases are TGTGCCAGCAGTTACGAGGAACCCGGGGAGCTGTTTTTT. Amino acids: CASSYEEPGELFF.

V and J are TRBV4-1 and TRBJ1-5, with D possibly matching TRBD1 (6 bases). CDR1 MGHRA and CDR2 YSYEKL come from the germline V gene. This CDR3 has 18 residues. V lost 0 bases, J lost 5 bases, and 20 bases lay in between. For the CDR3, the DNA is TGCGCCAGCAGCCAAGATTATGAGGGGGTGAGTCTGGATCAGCCCCAGCATTTT. It specifies CASSQDYEGVSLDQPQHF.